Listed below are T cell receptor beta chains from one sample, sequenced in a study of blood T cell repertoires in COVID-19. Repertoires were generated with immunoSEQ multiplex PCR, while TCRdb's copy carries only in-frame clones and drops some. This sample has 140,000 to 150,000 clones, with 87% found just once. The sequenced sample consisted of PBMCs or T cells enriched from blood (not recorded which). The receptors were gathered from a man between 60 and 75 years old who had recovered from COVID-19. CDR3s include the opening cysteine and the closing phenylalanine or tryptophan. A D gene is named only where the DNA matches it firmly. Size is stated for part of the rows, as once, few or many counts, or as a class when the clone is expanded.

clone size: -
D gene: -
V gene: TRBV6-5
J gene: TRBJ1-1
CDR3 protein: CASSFFGDTEAFF
CDR3 DNA: TGTGCCAGCAGTTTTTTCGGGGACACTGAAGCTTTCTTT

clone size: -
D gene: TRBD1
V gene: TRBV24-1
J gene: TRBJ1-5
CDR3 protein: CATSDRGQGARPQHF
CDR3 DNA: TGTGCCACCAGTGACCGTGGACAGGGCGCTAGGCCCCAGCATTTT

clone size: -
D gene: TRBD2
V gene: TRBV5-4
J gene: TRBJ2-3
CDR3 protein: CASSHARGGSDTQYF
CDR3 DNA: TGTGCCAGCAGCCATGCACGGGGGGGATCAGATACGCAGTATTTT

clone size: -
D gene: -
V gene: TRBV10-3
J gene: TRBJ2-3
CDR3 protein: CAISESRGLTDTQYF
CDR3 DNA: TGTGCCATCAGTGAGTCACGGGGTCTCACAGATACGCAGTATTTT

clone size: -
D gene: -
V gene: TRBV25-1
J gene: TRBJ2-1
CDR3 protein: CASGQTEEQFF
CDR3 DNA: TGTGCCAGCGGTCAGACTGAAGAGCAGTTCTTC

clone size: -
D gene: TRBD2
V gene: TRBV4-2
J gene: TRBJ2-3
CDR3 protein: CASSPGQGGTDTQYF
CDR3 DNA: TGTGCCAGCAGCCCTGGGCAGGGAGGGACAGATACGCAGTATTTT

clone size: -
D gene: TRBD1
V gene: TRBV6-5
J gene: TRBJ2-1
CDR3 protein: CASSYEGTGTYNEQFF
CDR3 DNA: TGTGCCAGCAGTTACGAGGGGACAGGGACCTACAATGAGCAGTTCTTC

clone size: -
D gene: TRBD2
V gene: TRBV19
J gene: TRBJ2-1
CDR3 protein: CASSIEAGNNEQFF
CDR3 DNA: TGTGCCAGTAGTATAGAAGCGGGAAACAATGAGCAGTTCTTC

clone size: once
D gene: -
V gene: TRBV21-1
J gene: TRBJ1-2
CDR3 protein: CASSKSGSYYGYTF
CDR3 DNA: TGTGCCAGCAGCAAATCAGGCAGCTACTATGGCTACACCTTC

clone size: -
D gene: -
V gene: TRBV3-1/TRBV3-2
J gene: TRBJ1-5
CDR3 protein: CASSQGRGNQPQHF
CDR3 DNA: TGTGCCAGCAGCCAAGGCAGGGGAAATCAGCCCCAGCATTTT

clone size: -
D gene: TRBD1
V gene: TRBV7-8
J gene: TRBJ1-2
CDR3 protein: CASTDRVLRGGYTF
CDR3 DNA: TGTGCCAGCACCGACAGGGTTTTACGGGGTGGCTACACCTTC

clone size: -
D gene: TRBD1
V gene: TRBV18
J gene: TRBJ2-1
CDR3 protein: CASSPGQGGNNEQFF
CDR3 DNA: TGTGCCAGCTCACCAGGACAGGGGGGGAACAATGAGCAGTTCTTC

clone size: -
D gene: -
V gene: TRBV12-3/TRBV12-4
J gene: TRBJ2-1
CDR3 protein: CASSFPFNEQFF
CDR3 DNA: TGTGCCAGCAGTTTCCCCTTCAATGAGCAGTTCTTC

clone size: -
D gene: TRBD1
V gene: TRBV3-1/TRBV3-2
J gene: TRBJ1-6
CDR3 protein: CASSQTGESPLHF
CDR3 DNA: TGTGCCAGCAGCCAAACAGGGGAGTCACCCCTCCACTTT

clone size: -
D gene: TRBD1
V gene: TRBV25-1
J gene: TRBJ1-5
CDR3 protein: CASSEPGQPPQHF
CDR3 DNA: TGTGCCAGCAGTGAGCCGGGACAGCCGCCCCAGCATTTT

clone size: -
D gene: TRBD1
V gene: TRBV5-4
J gene: TRBJ1-6
CDR3 protein: CASSSGQGSVHSPLHF
CDR3 DNA: TGTGCCAGCAGCTCGGGACAGGGGAGTGTGCATTCACCCCTCCACTTT

clone size: -
D gene: -
V gene: TRBV7-9
J gene: TRBJ2-3
CDR3 protein: CASSLSLSYTDTQYF
CDR3 DNA: TGTGCCAGCAGCCTGAGCCTTTCTTACACAGATACGCAGTATTTT

clone size: -
D gene: -
V gene: TRBV28
J gene: TRBJ2-7
CDR3 protein: CASSRYGGYEQYF
CDR3 DNA: TGTGCCAGCAGCCGATATGGGGGGTACGAGCAGTACTTC

clone size: few
D gene: TRBD1
V gene: TRBV27
J gene: TRBJ1-6
CDR3 protein: CASSVAGTVNSPLHF
CDR3 DNA: TGTGCCAGCAGTGTCGCCGGGACAGTTAATTCACCCCTCCACTTT

clone size: -
D gene: -
V gene: TRBV19
J gene: TRBJ2-1
CDR3 protein: CASSIDPDSYNEQFF
CDR3 DNA: TGTGCCAGTAGTATAGACCCTGACAGTTACAATGAGCAGTTCTTC

clone size: -
D gene: -
V gene: TRBV3-1/TRBV3-2
J gene: TRBJ1-5
CDR3 protein: CASSQDRGVQPQHF
CDR3 DNA: TGTGCCAGCAGCCAAGATCGGGGAGTTCAGCCCCAGCATTTT

clone size: once
D gene: -
V gene: TRBV30
J gene: TRBJ2-7
CDR3 protein: CAWNGGSSYEQYF
CDR3 DNA: TGTGCCTGGAATGGCGGCAGCTCCTACGAGCAGTACTTC

clone size: few
D gene: -
V gene: TRBV28
J gene: TRBJ1-4
CDR3 protein: CASSLWQGNEKLFF
CDR3 DNA: TGTGCCAGCAGTTTATGGCAGGGAAATGAAAAACTGTTTTTT

clone size: -
D gene: TRBD1
V gene: TRBV28
J gene: TRBJ2-3
CDR3 protein: CASAGTVGTDTQYF
CDR3 DNA: TGTGCCAGCGCTGGGACAGTCGGCACAGATACGCAGTATTTT

clone size: -
D gene: TRBD1
V gene: TRBV28
J gene: TRBJ1-6
CDR3 protein: CASSSDRGGPIHF
CDR3 DNA: TGTGCCAGCAGTTCAGACAGGGGGGGTCCGATCCACTTT

clone size: -
D gene: TRBD1
V gene: TRBV10-1
J gene: TRBJ2-1
CDR3 protein: CASNPGQGDEQFF
CDR3 DNA: TGCGCCAGCAATCCGGGACAGGGAGATGAGCAGTTCTTC

clone size: -
D gene: TRBD1
V gene: TRBV24-1
J gene: TRBJ2-5
CDR3 protein: CATSVGGQGRETQYF
CDR3 DNA: TGTGCCACCAGTGTTGGGGGACAGGGGCGGGAGACCCAGTACTTC

clone size: -
D gene: TRBD1
V gene: TRBV5-1
J gene: TRBJ2-3
CDR3 protein: CASSTLTGVGTDTQYF
CDR3 DNA: TGCGCCAGCTCGACCCTGACAGGGGTAGGCACAGATACGCAGTATTTT

clone size: -
D gene: -
V gene: TRBV5-6
J gene: TRBJ2-7
CDR3 protein: CASSFQTYEQYF
CDR3 DNA: TGTGCCAGCAGCTTCCAGACCTACGAGCAGTACTTC

clone size: -
D gene: -
V gene: TRBV14
J gene: TRBJ2-5
CDR3 protein: CASSQISSVGETQYF
CDR3 DNA: TGTGCCAGCAGCCAGATTTCTAGTGTCGGAGAGACCCAGTACTTC

clone size: -
D gene: TRBD2
V gene: TRBV27
J gene: TRBJ2-2
CDR3 protein: CASSLLAGNTGELFF
CDR3 DNA: TGTGCCAGCAGTTTACTAGCGGGTAACACCGGGGAGCTGTTTTTT

clone size: -
D gene: -
V gene: TRBV5-4
J gene: TRBJ1-1
CDR3 protein: CASSTRGRSTEAFF
CDR3 DNA: TGTGCCAGCAGCACCAGGGGTAGATCCACTGAAGCTTTCTTT

clone size: -
D gene: -
V gene: TRBV6-4
J gene: TRBJ2-1
CDR3 protein: CASSDSNRGGNEQFF
CDR3 DNA: TGTGCCAGCAGTGACTCGAACCGCGGAGGCAATGAGCAGTTCTTC

clone size: -
D gene: TRBD1
V gene: TRBV2
J gene: TRBJ2-7
CDR3 protein: CASRETGGSSEQYF
CDR3 DNA: TGTGCCAGCAGGGAAACAGGGGGCTCTAGCGAGCAGTACTTC

clone size: -
D gene: -
V gene: TRBV19
J gene: TRBJ1-6
CDR3 protein: CASSMARRNSPLHF
CDR3 DNA: TGTGCCAGTAGTATGGCCAGGAGGAATTCACCCCTCCACTTT

clone size: -
D gene: TRBD1
V gene: TRBV7-8
J gene: TRBJ1-1
CDR3 protein: CASSLPGQAAVLVEAFF
CDR3 DNA: TGTGCCAGCAGCTTACCGGGACAGGCTGCCGTCCTGGTTGAAGCTTTCTTT